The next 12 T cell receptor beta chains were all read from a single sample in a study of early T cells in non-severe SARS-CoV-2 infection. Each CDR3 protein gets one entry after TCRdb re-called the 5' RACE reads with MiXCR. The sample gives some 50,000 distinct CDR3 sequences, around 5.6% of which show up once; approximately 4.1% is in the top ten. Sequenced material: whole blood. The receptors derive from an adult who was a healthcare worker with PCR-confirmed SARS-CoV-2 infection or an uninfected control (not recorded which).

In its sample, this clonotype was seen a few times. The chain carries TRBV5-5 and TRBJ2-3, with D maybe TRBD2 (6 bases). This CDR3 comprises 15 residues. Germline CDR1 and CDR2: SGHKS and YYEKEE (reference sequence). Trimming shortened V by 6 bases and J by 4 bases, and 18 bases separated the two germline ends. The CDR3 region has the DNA TGTGCCAGCACCCGGGGGACCGGGGTCGCAGATACGCAGTATTTT. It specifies CASTRGTGVADTQYF.

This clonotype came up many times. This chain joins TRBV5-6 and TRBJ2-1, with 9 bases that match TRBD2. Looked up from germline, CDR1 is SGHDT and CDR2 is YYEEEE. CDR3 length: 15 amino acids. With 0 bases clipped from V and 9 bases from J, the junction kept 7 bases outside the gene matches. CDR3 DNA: TGTGCCAGCAGCTTGGATAGCGGGGGCAGGGGTGAGCAGTTCTTC. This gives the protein CASSLDSGGRGEQFF.

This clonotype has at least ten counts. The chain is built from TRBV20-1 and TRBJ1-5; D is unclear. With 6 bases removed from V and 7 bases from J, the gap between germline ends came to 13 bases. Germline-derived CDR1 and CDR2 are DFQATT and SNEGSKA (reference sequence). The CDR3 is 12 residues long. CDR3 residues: CSAHLGGQPQHF. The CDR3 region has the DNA TGCAGTGCCCACCTAGGTGGACAGCCCCAGCATTTT.

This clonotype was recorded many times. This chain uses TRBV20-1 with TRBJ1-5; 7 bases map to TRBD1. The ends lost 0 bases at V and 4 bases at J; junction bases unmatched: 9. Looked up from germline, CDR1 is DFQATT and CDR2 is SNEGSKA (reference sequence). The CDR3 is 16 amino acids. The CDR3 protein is CSARELTGAENQPQHF. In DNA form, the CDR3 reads TGCAGTGCTAGAGAGTTAACAGGGGCCGAAAATCAGCCCCAGCATTTT.

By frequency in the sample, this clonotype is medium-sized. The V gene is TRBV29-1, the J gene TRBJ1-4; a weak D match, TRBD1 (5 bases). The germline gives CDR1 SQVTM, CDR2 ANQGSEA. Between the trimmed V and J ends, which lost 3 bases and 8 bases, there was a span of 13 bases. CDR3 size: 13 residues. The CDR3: CSVDGGAGEKLFF. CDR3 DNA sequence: TGCAGCGTTGACGGAGGGGCTGGCGAAAAACTGTTTTTT.

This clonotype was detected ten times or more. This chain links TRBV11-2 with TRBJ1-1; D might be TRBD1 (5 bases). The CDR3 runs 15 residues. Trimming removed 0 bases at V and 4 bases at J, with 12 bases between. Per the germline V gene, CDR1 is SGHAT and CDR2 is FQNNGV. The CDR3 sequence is CASSLDQRGATEAFF. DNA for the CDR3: TGTGCCAGCAGCTTAGATCAAAGAGGGGCCACTGAAGCTTTCTTT. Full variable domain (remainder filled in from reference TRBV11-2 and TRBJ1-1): EAGVAQSPRYKIIEKRQSVAFWCNPISGHATLYWYQQILGQGPKLLIQFQNNGVVDDSQLPKDRFSAERLKGVDSTLKIQPAKLEDSAVYLCASSLDQRGATEAFFGQGTRLTVV.

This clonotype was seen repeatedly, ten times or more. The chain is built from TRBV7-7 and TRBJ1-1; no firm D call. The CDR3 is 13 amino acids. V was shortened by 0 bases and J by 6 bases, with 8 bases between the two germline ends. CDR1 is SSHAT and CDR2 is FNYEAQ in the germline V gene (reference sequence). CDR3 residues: CASSLAESSEAFF. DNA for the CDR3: TGTGCCAGCAGCTTAGCAGAGAGTTCTGAAGCTTTCTTT.

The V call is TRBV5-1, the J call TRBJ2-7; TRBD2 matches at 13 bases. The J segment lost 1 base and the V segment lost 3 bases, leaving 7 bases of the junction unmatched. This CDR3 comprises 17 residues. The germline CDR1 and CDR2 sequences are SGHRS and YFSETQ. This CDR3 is CASSSRTSGRRSYEQYF. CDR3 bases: TGCGCCAGCAGCTCCCGGACTAGCGGGAGACGGTCCTACGAGCAGTACTTC.

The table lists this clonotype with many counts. CDR3 amino acids: CASSLEAGGHQPQHF. The CDR3, as DNA: TGTGCCAGCAGCTTAGAGGCAGGGGGACATCAGCCCCAGCATTTT. The rearrangement links TRBV7-2 to TRBJ1-5; TRBD1 matches 7 bases. CDR3 length equals 15 residues. Germline trimming cut 1 base from V and 5 bases from J; bases unmatched to any gene: 5. Looked up from germline, CDR1 is SGHTA and CDR2 is FQGNSA.

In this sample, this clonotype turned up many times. CDR3 bases: TGTGCCAGCAGCTTACCCGGGACTACTGGGTTCTTC. Translating it yields CASSLPGTTGFF. The chain is built from TRBV7-2 and TRBJ2-1; the match to TRBD2 covers 7 bases. The CDR3 loop spans 12 amino acids. Unmatched junction bases numbered 7, after V lost 2 bases and J lost 15 bases. Germline CDR1 is SGHTA and CDR2 is FQGNSA.

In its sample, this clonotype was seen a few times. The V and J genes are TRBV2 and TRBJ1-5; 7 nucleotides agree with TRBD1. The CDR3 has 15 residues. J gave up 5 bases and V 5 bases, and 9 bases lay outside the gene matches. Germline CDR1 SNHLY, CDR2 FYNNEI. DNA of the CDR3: TGTGCCAGCAGTCCCTACACAGGGGTTTATCAGCCCCAGCATTTT. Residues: CASSPYTGVYQPQHF. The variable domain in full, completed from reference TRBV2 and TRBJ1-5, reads EPEVTQTPSHQVTQMGQEVILRCVPISNHLYFYWYRQILGQKVEFLVSFYNNEISEKSEIFDDQFSVERPDGSNFTLKIRSTKLEDSAMYFCASSPYTGVYQPQHFGDGTRLSIL.

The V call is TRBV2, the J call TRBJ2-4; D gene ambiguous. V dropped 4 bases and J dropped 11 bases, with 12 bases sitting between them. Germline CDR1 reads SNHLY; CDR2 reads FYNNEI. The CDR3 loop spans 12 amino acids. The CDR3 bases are TGTGCCAGCAGTGCCGAGCCAGCCTTTCAGTACTTC. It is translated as CASSAEPAFQYF.